This passage covers 10 T cell receptor beta chains from one sample sequenced in a study of spatial heterogeneity in lung cancer. Indicated time point: sample taken at primary tumor resection. Study-level results: Tumoral mutation counts were tracked by counts of expanded intratumoral alpha and beta TCRs.

TCRdb processed the 5' RACE reads anew with MiXCR; each CDR3 protein has one entry. The table records about 10,000 distinct CDR3 sequences, about 7.8% of them present only once. For these receptors, no antigen is known. The source was lung tumor tissue, collected at surgery. The receptors derive from a male donor with early-stage non-small cell lung cancer.

This clonotype was detected many times. V is TRBV3-1 and J is TRBJ1-4, with a possible D match to TRBD1 (5 bases). V lost 0 bases and J 7 bases, leaving 6 bases between the germline ends. CDR3 length: 13 amino acids. The germline gives CDR1 LGHDT, CDR2 YNNKEL (reference sequence). The CDR3 here is CASSQDGGEKLFF. The CDR3 bases are TGTGCCAGCAGCCAAGACGGGGGTGAAAAACTGTTTTTT.

This clonotype has at least ten counts. V and J are TRBV7-9 and TRBJ2-5, with TRBD2 as a possible D gene (5 bases). This CDR3 contains 13 residues. V was cut by 2 bases and J by 4 bases, with 8 bases left in between. CDR1 and CDR2 (germline): SEHNR, FQNEAQ (reference sequence). CDR3 in amino acids: CASSLLAGETQYF. For the CDR3, the DNA is TGTGCCAGCAGCTTACTAGCAGGAGAGACCCAGTACTTC.

This clonotype was picked up many times. The V call is TRBV20-1, the J call TRBJ2-5; perhaps TRBD2 as D (7 bases). This CDR3 comprises 18 residues. Trimming stripped 1 base from V and 0 bases from J, with 21 bases between. Per germline, CDR1 DFQATT and CDR2 SNEGSKA (reference sequence). The chain's CDR3 is CSARGRGGASQYQETQYF. For the CDR3, the DNA is TGCAGTGCTAGAGGAAGAGGGGGGGCGAGCCAATACCAAGAGACCCAGTACTTC.

The chain combines TRBV5-6 with TRBJ1-3; D gene unclear. The CDR3 totals 14 residues. Trimming pared 0 bases from V and 2 bases from J, leaving 6 bases between. Per germline, CDR1 SGHDT and CDR2 YYEEEE. CDR3: CASSLGGAGNTIYF. The CDR3 coding sequence is TGTGCCAGCAGCTTGGGCGGGGCTGGAAACACCATATATTTT.

The gene calls are TRBV11-2 and TRBJ2-5; 11 positions match TRBD2. The germline CDR1 and CDR2 sequences are SGHAT and FQNNGV. V lost 0 bases and J lost 4; bases outside the gene matches: 4. The CDR3 sequence is 16 residues long. CDR3 in amino acids: CASSLDKLAGAETQYF. CDR3 nucleotides: TGTGCCAGCAGCTTAGATAAACTAGCGGGAGCAGAGACCCAGTACTTC. Supplemented by reference TRBV11-2 and TRBJ2-5, the full variable domain reads EAGVAQSPRYKIIEKRQSVAFWCNPISGHATLYWYQQILGQGPKLLIQFQNNGVVDDSQLPKDRFSAERLKGVDSTLKIQPAKLEDSAVYLCASSLDKLAGAETQYFGPGTRLLVL.

This clonotype showed up many times. The chain recombines TRBV18 with TRBJ1-5, with no clear D. This CDR3 has 12 amino acids. The V and J ends lost 0 bases and 3 bases respectively, with 0 bases between them. CDR1 is KGHSH and CDR2 is LQKENI in the germline V gene. The CDR3 DNA sequence: TGTGCCAGCTCACCACCCAATCAGCCCCAGCATTTT. This gives the protein CASSPPNQPQHF. The full variable domain, rest sourced from reference TRBV18 and TRBJ1-5, is NAGVMQNPRHLVRRRGQEARLRCSPMKGHSHVYWYRQLPEEGLKFMVYLQKENIIDESGMPKERFSAEFPKEGPSILRIQQVVRGDSAAYFCASSPPNQPQHFGDGTRLSIL.

There are a few counts of this clonotype. The rearrangement joins TRBV2 to TRBJ1-2; D is unclear. Trimming took 6 bases from V and 8 from J, leaving 16 bases between them. Germline CDR1 reads SNHLY; CDR2 reads FYNNEI. The CDR3 has 13 amino acids. CDR3 amino acids: CASRPLSPGGYTF. The CDR3 bases are TGTGCCAGCAGGCCCCTATCTCCGGGAGGCTACACCTTC.

This clonotype has at least ten counts. The V and J genes are TRBV5-4 and TRBJ1-2; the match to TRBD1 covers 11 bases. J was trimmed by 6 bases and V by 0 bases; bases with no gene match: 4. Germline values: CDR1 SGHNT, CDR2 YYREEE (reference sequence). The CDR3 is 15 residues long. The CDR3 nucleotides read TGTGCCAGCAGCTTGGGAGGGACAGGGGGTGATGGCTACACCTTC. Translation: CASSLGGTGGDGYTF.

This clonotype was recorded many times. This chain links TRBV20-1 with TRBJ2-1, with TRBD2 matching over 13 bases. The CDR3 is made up of 15 amino acids. V lost 6 bases and J lost 4; bases outside the gene matches: 6. The germline gives CDR1 DFQATT, CDR2 SNEGSKA (reference sequence). The CDR3 sequence is CSADPGLAGYNEQFF. CDR3 bases: TGCAGTGCCGACCCGGGACTAGCGGGATACAATGAGCAGTTCTTC.

This clonotype was seen many times. The chain employs TRBV20-1 and TRBJ2-6; 12 nucleotides line up with TRBD1. Trimming took 4 bases from V and 4 from J; bases not matched to a gene: 5. CDR1 and CDR2 (germline): DFQATT, SNEGSKA (reference sequence). The CDR3 totals 16 residues. Here the CDR3 reads CSATGQGALGANVLTF. The CDR3 DNA follows: TGCAGTGCTACGGGACAGGGGGCTCTGGGGGCCAACGTCCTGACTTTC.